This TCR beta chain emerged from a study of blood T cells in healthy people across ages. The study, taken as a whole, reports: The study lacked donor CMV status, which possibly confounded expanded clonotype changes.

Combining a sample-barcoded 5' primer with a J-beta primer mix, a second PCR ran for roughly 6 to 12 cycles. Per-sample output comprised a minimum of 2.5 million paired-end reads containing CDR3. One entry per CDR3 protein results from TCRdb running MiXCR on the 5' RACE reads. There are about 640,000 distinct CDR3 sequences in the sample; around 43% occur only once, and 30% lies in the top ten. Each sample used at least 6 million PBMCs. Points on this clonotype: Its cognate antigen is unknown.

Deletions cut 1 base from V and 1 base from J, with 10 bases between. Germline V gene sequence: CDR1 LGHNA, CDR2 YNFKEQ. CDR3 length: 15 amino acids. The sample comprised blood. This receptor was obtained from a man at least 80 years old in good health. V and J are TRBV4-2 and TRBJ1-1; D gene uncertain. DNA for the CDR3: TGTGCCAGCAGCCAAGGGCGGCAGTCGAACACTGAAGCTTTCTTT. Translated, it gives CASSQGRQSNTEAFF.